A single sample is the source of the 25 T cell receptor beta chains below, sequenced in a study of T cell repertoires in cytomegalovirus infection. TCRdb re-called the reads through MiXCR, storing one row per CDR3 protein. Among 560,000 or so distinct CDR3 sequences, more than 15% were seen once, and the ten largest hold 20% to 30%. Sequencing used CD8+ T cells from PBMCs. Receptors originate from a human donor in good health (CMV status not recorded). Some clones in this sample may be carry-over from other donors' samples.

This clonotype showed up many times. A junction boundary mismatches the germline segment, possibly from a read error. The CDR3 sequence is CASSPVRGEQSF. CDR3 nucleotide sequence: TGTGCCAGCAGCCCCGTCCGGGGAGAGCAGTCTTTC. This chain connects TRBV12-3 or TRBV12-4 to TRBJ2-7; D possibly corresponds to TRBD2 (5 bases). This CDR3 region has 12 residues.

This clonotype occurred many times. V is TRBV6-1 and J is TRBJ1-2, with unresolved D. Germline V gene lookup returns CDR1 MNHNS and CDR2 SASEGT. The CDR3 is 14 residues long. The V end was cut by 0 bases, the J end by 4 bases, with 9 bases between. CDR3 sequence: CASSEAAGTYGYTF. The CDR3 nucleotides read TGTGCCAGCAGTGAAGCGGCAGGTACCTATGGCTACACCTTC.

This chain uses TRBV6-5 with TRBJ1-1; D is perhaps TRBD1 (5 bases). Trimming shortened V by 9 bases and J by 6 bases, and 11 bases separated the two germline ends. The CDR3 has 11 amino acids. The germline gives CDR1 MNHEY, CDR2 SVGAGI. CDR3 residues: CASWGGAEAFF. The CDR3 DNA reads TGTGCCAGTTGGGGCGGCGCTGAAGCTTTCTTT.

The table lists this clonotype with many counts. The CDR3 DNA follows: TGTGCCAGCAGCCCCTCACTAGCGGGAGGGCCCCATGAGCAGTTCTTC. Encoded protein: CASSPSLAGGPHEQFF. The chain carries TRBV7-9 and TRBJ2-1; 13 nucleotides agree with TRBD2. Losses at the gene ends were 5 bases for V and 8 bases for J; bases not matched to a gene: 9. Germline-derived CDR1 and CDR2 are SEHNR and FQNEAQ (reference sequence). The CDR3 is 16 amino acids.

The gene calls are TRBV20-1 and TRBJ2-2, with 13 bases identical to TRBD2. The CDR3 covers 18 residues. The germline V gene has CDR1 DFQATT and CDR2 SNEGSKA (reference sequence). The V segment lost 0 bases and the J segment 3 bases; nucleotides outside the gene matches: 7. The CDR3 DNA reads TGCAGTGCTAGAGAAGGACTAGCGGGAGTAGGGTACACCGGGGAGCTGTTTTTT. The encoded protein is CSAREGLAGVGYTGELFF.

This clonotype has a count of ten or more. The rearrangement joins TRBV7-9 to TRBJ2-1; D perhaps matches TRBD2 (5 bases). Germline assignment: CDR1 SEHNR and CDR2 FQNEAQ (reference sequence). The CDR3 contains 12 residues. Trimming left V 5 bases short and J 14 bases short, with 16 bases between. CDR3 amino acids: CASSQDFPWEFF. The CDR3 nucleotides read TGTGCCAGCAGCCAGGACTTTCCTTGGGAGTTCTTC.

This clonotype has ten or more counts. This CDR3 reads CASRENQGPFSYEQYF. The CDR3 region has the DNA TGTGCCAGCAGGGAAAATCAGGGGCCTTTCTCCTACGAGCAGTACTTC. The rearrangement joins TRBV6-6 to TRBJ2-7; D perhaps matches TRBD1 (6 bases). The CDR3 runs to 16 residues. V lost 6 bases to trimming and J lost 0 bases, with 18 bases between them. The germline V gene encodes CDR1 MNHNY and CDR2 SVGAGI (reference sequence).

This clonotype has a handful of counts. V and J are TRBV7-3 and TRBJ2-2, with D perhaps assigned TRBD1 or TRBD2 (6 bases each). The germline CDR1 and CDR2 sequences are SGHTA and FQGTGA. Between the trimmed V and J ends, which lost 5 bases and 6 bases, there was a span of 10 bases. This CDR3 spans 13 amino acids. Here the CDR3 DNA reads TGTGCCAGCAGCGAAAGGGGGGCCGGGGAGCTGTTTTTT. Amino acids: CASSERGAGELFF.

This chain joins TRBV12-3 or TRBV12-4 and TRBJ1-5; 7 positions match TRBD1. V lost 6 bases and J lost 0; bases outside the gene matches: 11. The CDR3 is 17 amino acids. The CDR3 region is CASRVGTDFYSNQPQHF. DNA of the CDR3: TGTGCCAGCAGGGTGGGGACAGACTTTTATAGCAATCAGCCCCAGCATTTT.

This clonotype showed up many times. The rearrangement uses TRBV7-9 and TRBJ2-6; TRBD1 aligns across 10 bases. This CDR3 region has 20 residues. Germline CDR1 is SEHNR and CDR2 is FQNEAQ (reference sequence). Trimming cost V 1 base and J 4 bases; bases outside gene matches: 13. CDR3 coding DNA: TGTGCCAGCAGCTTAGACTGGAAGGAGGACAGGGGGTCAGGGGCCAACGTCCTGACTTTC. Protein: CASSLDWKEDRGSGANVLTF.

This clonotype was recorded many times. The chain combines TRBV7-2 with TRBJ1-1; unclear D gene. There are 14 residues in the CDR3. Trimming left V 6 bases short and J 5 bases short, with 16 bases between. Germline CDR1 SGHTA, CDR2 FQGNSA. The CDR3 loop is CASRTREGWTEAFF. The CDR3 DNA sequence: TGTGCCAGCAGGACCAGAGAGGGTTGGACTGAAGCTTTCTTT.

This chain uses TRBV7-6 with TRBJ1-2; D possibly corresponds to TRBD1 (5 bases). V lost 4 bases and J lost 4, with 19 bases in between. This CDR3 has 16 residues. CDR1 is SGHVS, CDR2 FNYEAQ, per germline. CDR3 sequence reads: CASSSLGHKSFYGYTF. The CDR3 DNA reads TGTGCCAGCAGCTCCCTAGGACACAAATCTTTCTATGGCTACACCTTC.

Points on this clonotype: This clone may be a read error of a much larger clone one base away. The CDR3 loop reads CASSYVTGGSDEFF. The CDR3 coding sequence is TGTGCCAGCAGTTACGTGACAGGGGGTTCTGATGAGTTCTTC. The genes are TRBV12-3 or TRBV12-4 and TRBJ2-1; 9 bases line up with TRBD1. The CDR3 covers 14 residues. J was trimmed by 14 bases and V by 4 bases; bases with no gene match: 12.

This clonotype has a count of ten or more. The gene calls are TRBV6-2 or TRBV6-3 and TRBJ2-3; no clear D gene. Germline lookup yields CDR1 MNHEY and CDR2 SVGEGT. The V and J ends lost 4 bases and 0 bases respectively, with 8 bases between them. CDR3 length equals 14 residues. Written as DNA, the CDR3 is TGTGCCAGCAGTTCCCTCTCCAGCACAGATACGCAGTATTTT. Amino acid sequence: CASSSLSSTDTQYF.

Many counts were recorded for this clonotype. The chain is built from TRBV6-5 and TRBJ1-2, with a possible D match to TRBD1 (5 bases). The CDR3 is 15 residues long. The germline V gene encodes CDR1 MNHEY and CDR2 SVGAGI. Deletions cut 2 bases from V and 0 bases from J, with 10 bases between. The CDR3 spells CASSYRGEANYGYTF. The DNA for the CDR3 is TGTGCCAGCAGTTACAGGGGAGAGGCTAACTATGGCTACACCTTC.

This clonotype came up a few times. This rearrangement joins TRBV6-1 to TRBJ2-7; D perhaps matches TRBD1 (6 bases). CDR1 is MNHNS and CDR2 is SASEGT in the germline V gene. This CDR3 has 14 amino acids. Trimming pared 6 bases from V and 1 base from J, leaving 13 bases between. Written as DNA, the CDR3 is TGTGCCAGCAGCTACGGGACAATATCCTACGAGCAGTACTTC. It is translated as CASSYGTISYEQYF.

V gene TRBV3-1 combines with J gene TRBJ2-1; D call uncertain. Germline V lookup: CDR1 LGHDT, CDR2 YNNKEL (reference sequence). V dropped 2 bases and J dropped 8 bases, with 16 bases sitting between them. The CDR3 runs to 15 residues. The CDR3 is CASSQYLSAVDEQFF. The CDR3 nucleotides are TGTGCCAGCAGCCAATATCTGTCGGCAGTTGATGAGCAGTTCTTC.

In nucleotides, the CDR3 is TGTGCCAGCAGCAAAGTAGGGGGCGGTGAGACCCAGTACTTC. Residues: CASSKVGGGETQYF. The gene calls are TRBV7-9 and TRBJ2-5; 7 bases agree with TRBD1. J gave up 5 bases and V 5 bases, and 8 bases lay outside the gene matches. The length of the CDR3 is 14 residues. Germline loops: CDR1 SEHNR, CDR2 FQNEAQ (reference sequence).

In its sample, this clonotype was seen many times. V is TRBV2 and J is TRBJ1-5; perhaps TRBD1 as D (5 bases). This CDR3 spans 16 amino acids. Deletions cut 6 bases from V and 0 bases from J, with 15 bases between. Germline CDR1 SNHLY, CDR2 FYNNEI. The CDR3 loop is CASSSKGQYSNQPQHF. The CDR3 nucleotides read TGTGCCAGCAGCTCCAAGGGGCAGTATAGCAATCAGCCCCAGCATTTT.

The sample holds many counts of this clonotype. The V call is TRBV12-3 or TRBV12-4, the J call TRBJ2-1; TRBD2 is a possible D gene (5 bases). This CDR3 is built from 17 residues. V gave up 6 bases and J gave up 2 bases, with 20 bases separating them. The CDR3, as DNA: TGTGCCAGCAGGCCGGGGAGCTCCCCTGAGACCTACAATGAGCAGTTCTTC. It yields the protein CASRPGSSPETYNEQFF.

This clonotype has at least ten counts. CDR3 region: CASSLLGGAQPQHF. CDR3 DNA sequence: TGTGCCAGCAGCTTACTTGGCGGGGCGCAGCCCCAGCATTTT. J is TRBJ1-5 and V is TRBV11-2; D is perhaps TRBD1 (5 bases). Per the germline V gene, CDR1 is SGHAT and CDR2 is FQNNGV. The CDR3 runs 14 residues. V lost 2 bases to trimming and J lost 7 bases, with 12 bases between them.

This clonotype came up many times. V gene TRBV19 combines with J gene TRBJ1-1; D unresolved. Germline values: CDR1 LNHDA, CDR2 SQIVND (reference sequence). Trimming pared 3 bases from V and 6 bases from J, leaving 8 bases between. CDR3 length: 12 amino acids. CDR3 region: CASSMYPAEAFF. For the CDR3, the DNA is TGTGCCAGTAGTATGTACCCGGCTGAAGCTTTCTTT.

This clonotype was recorded a few times. The chain is built from TRBV10-3 and TRBJ2-2, with D uncertain. With 3 bases removed from V and 0 bases from J, the gap between germline ends came to 5 bases. The CDR3 covers 14 residues. CDR1 is ENHRY and CDR2 is SYGVKD in the germline V gene. CDR3 residues: CAISERANTGELFF. The CDR3 coding sequence is TGTGCCATCAGTGAAAGGGCGAACACCGGGGAGCTGTTTTTT.

This clonotype was seen a few times. One junction end disagrees with the germline gene, perhaps due to a read error. The genes are TRBV2 and TRBJ1-5; D is unresolved. Germline assignment: CDR1 SNHLY and CDR2 FYNNEI. The CDR3 is made up of 15 amino acids. CDR3 sequence: CASREAHTADQPQHF. The CDR3 nucleotides are TGTGCCAGCAGAGAAGCCCACACGGCCGATCAGCCCCAGCATTTT.

This clonotype has just a few counts. This chain's CDR3 is CATSDPLRGGEQFF. DNA of the CDR3: TGTGCCACCAGTGATCCATTGCGGGGGGGTGAGCAGTTCTTC. The chain carries TRBV24-1 and TRBJ2-1; 9 nucleotides align to TRBD2. In germline, CDR1 is KGHDR, CDR2 SFDVKD. The CDR3 sequence is 14 residues long. Trimming cost V 3 bases and J 9 bases; bases outside gene matches: 5.